These 4 T cell receptor beta chains originate from one sample sequenced in a study of shared clonotypes between healthy human individuals. The data were produced by immunoSEQ multiplex PCR, yet TCRdb's version contains in-frame clones alone and is incomplete. Of hundreds of thousands of clones listed, 72% were seen once; the top ten hold under 2%. The sequenced sample consisted of memory CD4+ T cells sorted from blood. The sample's subset: CD45RA-negative fraction. These receptors were taken from a woman aged 25 to 39 in good health.

The CDR3 protein is CASSIGGGYQPQHF. CDR3 bases: TGTGCCAGTAGTATAGGAGGAGGTTATCAGCCCCAGCATTTT. The rearrangement uses TRBV19 and TRBJ1-5; D unresolved. The ends were cut back, 1 base at V and 5 bases at J, with 9 bases in the middle. Looked up from germline, CDR1 is LNHDA and CDR2 is SQIVND (reference sequence). The CDR3 runs to 14 residues.

The V call is TRBV28, the J call TRBJ2-7; no reliable D call. Trimming removed 4 bases from V and 0 bases from J, with 13 bases in between. CDR3 length: 15 residues. Germline CDR1 is MDHEN and CDR2 is SYDVKM. For the CDR3, the DNA is TGTGCCAGCAGTTCACCGGCGCTCCTCTCCTACGAGCAGTACTTC. This gives the protein CASSSPALLSYEQYF. Full variable domain (outside the CDR3, taken from reference TRBV28 and TRBJ2-7): DVKVTQSSRYLVKRTGEKVFLECVQDMDHENMFWYRQDPGLGLRLIYFSYDVKMKEKGDIPEGYSVSREKKERFSLILESASTNQTSMYLCASSSPALLSYEQYFGPGTRLTVT.

This chain joins TRBV10-3 and TRBJ1-5, with 7 bases identical to TRBD1. The ends lost 11 bases at V and 0 bases at J; junction bases unmatched: 7. Per the germline V gene, CDR1 is ENHRY and CDR2 is SYGVKD. The CDR3 spans 14 residues. CDR3 nucleotide sequence: TGTGCCGCCTCGACAGGGCTTAGCAATCAGCCCCAGCATTTT. Its protein product is CAASTGLSNQPQHF.

This clone has just one count. The same CDR3 can be traced to other DNA sequences in this sample. The chain joins TRBV11-2 to TRBJ2-1; the D gene could be TRBD1 or TRBD2 (7 bases each). CDR1 and CDR2 (germline): SGHAT, FQNNGV. The CDR3 is 13 residues long. V lost 5 bases, J lost 6 bases, and 11 bases lay in between. CDR3 sequence (DNA): TGTGCCAGCAGCCAGGGGGGGGGCAATGAGCAGTTCTTC. Translating gives CASSQGGGNEQFF.